This is a list of T cell receptor beta chains from one sample in a study of cytomegalovirus exposure and HLA in healthy donors. Using immunoSEQ multiplex PCR, the repertoire was profiled, and TCRdb retains in-frame clones only, with some absent. Here the sample spans around 67,000 clones, about 61% being singletons. Specimen: PBMCs. Receptor source: a woman in her 50s in good health and CMV-seronegative. The conserved cysteine and the conserved F or W are not part of the CDR3 here. Fields, in order: clone size, J gene, V gene, CDR3 protein. Clone size is shown for a subset of rows, as once, few, many or a class of expanded clone.

>-|TRBJ1-4|TRBV30
AWSGPGQGNEKLF
>-|TRBJ2-3|TRBV4-2
ASSPGGGSTDTQY
>-|TRBJ2-3|TRBV5-1
ASSRGLADDTDTQY
>-|TRBJ1-2|TRBV27
ASSLGRLVPGYGYT
>-|TRBJ2-7|TRBV5-1
ASSSLAGREEQY
>-|TRBJ1-2|TRBV23-1
ASSQSTVRVFNGYT
>-|TRBJ2-7|TRBV10-3
AISKGTGGSYEQY
>-|TRBJ2-7|TRBV7-9
ASSRTVLYEQY
>few|TRBJ2-7|TRBV11-2
ASSPLLRGSGNYEQY
>-|TRBJ2-7|TRBV20-1
SASSNYEQY
>few|TRBJ2-1|TRBV11-2
ASSSRGGTSYNEQF
>-|TRBJ1-1|TRBV12-5
ASGPNGGLGTEAF
>few|TRBJ2-3|TRBV5-1
ASSTALATQGPDTQY
>-|-|TRBV30
AWRGAPYEQY
>-|TRBJ1-1|TRBV5-4
ASTKPGANTEAF
>-|TRBJ2-7|TRBV4-3
ASSQDLRGFYEQY
>few|TRBJ2-1|TRBV28
ASSPNLIGENGVIAYNEQF
>once|TRBJ2-1|TRBV5-6
ASSLGTSVYNEQF
>-|TRBJ1-1|TRBV2
ASSKGVGTEAF
>-|TRBJ1-1|TRBV28
ASRLLGQGGNTEAF